Shown below are 17 T cell receptor beta chains from a single sample sequenced in a study of CD8 T cells in ankylosing spondylitis. Points from the study as a whole: A motif in TCR beta, a set of roughly eight highly homologous variants, appeared characteristic of ankylosing spondylitis blood.

The antigens for these receptors are not known. TCRdb called the 5' RACE reads again in MiXCR, with one record for every CDR3 protein. Counted here are fewer than 550,000 distinct CDR3 sequences, under 5.5% occurring once; the ten biggest clones make up roughly 3.5%. Sequencing used blood, either unsorted or a sorted T cell fraction (not recorded which). These receptors originate from a male donor with ankylosing spondylitis.

This clonotype was detected ten times or more. This chain links TRBV6-5 with TRBJ2-2; D might be TRBD1 (7 bases). The germline V and J ends were trimmed by 0 bases and 7 bases, with 21 bases remaining between them. The CDR3 extends over 18 amino acids. CDR1 is MNHEY, CDR2 SVGAGI, per germline. CDR3 sequence reads: CASSYSAGGQGLIGELFF. CDR3 DNA sequence: TGTGCCAGCAGTTACTCAGCAGGGGGGCAAGGGCTTATCGGGGAGCTGTTTTTT.

There are a few counts of this clonotype. This chain uses TRBV7-2 with TRBJ2-5; D ambiguous. Germline loops: CDR1 SGHTA, CDR2 FQGNSA. This CDR3 comprises 15 residues. Deletions cut 1 base from V and 2 bases from J, with 11 bases between. The CDR3 sequence: CASSLVAHTQETQYF. CDR3 DNA sequence: TGTGCCAGCAGCTTAGTAGCTCATACTCAAGAGACCCAGTACTTC.

This clonotype has a count of ten or more. V gene TRBV5-1 combines with J gene TRBJ1-1; maybe TRBD1 (6 bases). Trimming left V 2 bases short and J 7 bases short, with 12 bases between. CDR1 is SGHRS, CDR2 YFSETQ, per germline. The length of the CDR3 is 13 residues. The CDR3 sequence is CASSFEGVGEAFF. The CDR3 region has the DNA TGCGCCAGCAGCTTTGAGGGGGTAGGTGAAGCTTTCTTT.

This clonotype occurred many times. The chain's CDR3 is CASSNRFGGGAEETQYF. DNA of the CDR3: TGTGCCAGCAGCAACCGCTTTGGAGGGGGAGCAGAAGAGACCCAGTACTTC. The chain uses TRBV27 and TRBJ2-5, with D possibly being TRBD1 or TRBD2 (6 bases each). Trimming cost V 6 bases and J 3 bases, with 23 bases left between them. CDR3 length equals 17 residues. Per germline, CDR1 MNHEY and CDR2 SMNVEV (reference sequence).

This clonotype was counted at least ten times. This sequence joins TRBV4-2 and TRBJ2-3; 8 bases map to TRBD2. V shed 4 bases, J shed 0 bases, and the junction held 3 bases outside the gene matches. The CDR3 consists of 15 residues. Germline CDR1 is LGHNA and CDR2 is YNFKEQ. Written as DNA, the CDR3 is TGTGCCAGCAGCCGTCGCGGGGGGAGCACAGATACGCAGTATTTT. This gives the protein CASSRRGGSTDTQYF.

This clonotype was detected many times. V is TRBV9 and J is TRBJ1-2; D unresolved. The CDR3 contains 13 residues. Trimming removed 4 bases from V and 3 bases from J, with 10 bases in between. CDR1 and CDR2 from the germline V gene are SGDLS and YYNGEE. For the CDR3, the DNA is TGTGCCAGCAGCTTTAACCGAGACTATGGCTACACCTTC. This encodes CASSFNRDYGYTF.

The V gene is TRBV20-1, the J gene TRBJ1-5; D gene unclear. V was cut by 7 bases and J by 1 base, with 14 bases left in between. This CDR3 spans 14 amino acids. The germline gives CDR1 DFQATT, CDR2 SNEGSKA (reference sequence). CDR3 DNA sequence: TGCAGTGTTGCCCCGGAGGGAAGCAATCAGCCCCAGCATTTT. Protein sequence: CSVAPEGSNQPQHF.

In its sample, this clonotype was seen many times. The chain couples TRBV25-1 to TRBJ2-2, with 7 bases lining up with TRBD2. Germline CDR1 is MGHDK and CDR2 is SYGVNS. The CDR3 runs to 14 residues. Losses at the gene ends were 5 bases for V and 5 bases for J; bases not matched to a gene: 5. The CDR3 sequence: CASSTNSGTGELFF. CDR3 nucleotide sequence: TGTGCCAGCAGTACTAATAGCGGGACCGGGGAGCTGTTTTTT.

This clonotype was seen repeatedly, ten times or more. The J gene is TRBJ2-3, the V gene TRBV4-3; D possibly corresponds to TRBD2 (5 bases). The V end lost 4 bases, the J end lost 1 base, and 21 bases lay between the germline ends. The CDR3 is made up of 18 amino acids. Germline values: CDR1 LGHNA, CDR2 YSLEER. The chain's CDR3 is CASSRQDVGGGGTDTQYF. CDR3 sequence (DNA): TGCGCCAGCAGCCGACAAGATGTTGGAGGCGGCGGCACAGATACGCAGTATTTT.

This clonotype was recorded at least ten times. Here the CDR3 DNA reads TGTGCCATCAGTGGGCCCGGGACAGGGGGGAAGAACACTGAAGCTTTCTTT. Translated: CAISGPGTGGKNTEAFF. This sequence joins TRBV10-3 and TRBJ1-1, with TRBD1 matching over 11 bases. The CDR3 extends over 17 amino acids. Germline V lookup: CDR1 ENHRY, CDR2 SYGVKD. J gave up 1 base and V 4 bases, and 8 bases lay outside the gene matches.

This clonotype was detected many times. The chain carries TRBV15 and TRBJ1-2; D remains unclear. Trimming took off 0 bases at V and 8 bases at J, with 19 bases between the two ends. In germline, CDR1 is LNHNV, CDR2 YYDKDF (reference sequence). CDR3 length: 16 amino acids. CDR3 region: CATSRDLAPPGRGYTF. The CDR3 DNA is TGTGCCACCAGCAGAGATTTAGCCCCCCCCGGGCGCGGCTACACCTTC.

This clonotype has ten or more counts. J is TRBJ1-6 and V is TRBV4-3; D unresolved. The length of the CDR3 is 16 residues. Between the trimmed V and J ends, which lost 3 bases and 0 bases, there was a span of 9 bases. The germline V gene has CDR1 LGHNA and CDR2 YSLEER. CDR3 loop: CASSQPSSSYNSPLHF. For the CDR3, the DNA is TGCGCCAGCAGCCAGCCATCGAGCTCCTATAATTCACCCCTCCACTTT.

This clonotype occurred many times. This chain links TRBV6-2 or TRBV6-3 with TRBJ1-5; 9 bases align to TRBD1. Germline CDR1 and CDR2: MNHEY and SVGEGT. The CDR3 is 17 residues long. Trimming at V came to 6 bases and at J to 0 bases, leaving 9 bases not matched to a gene. The CDR3 loop is CASRTGQGHYSNQPQHF. The CDR3 region has the DNA TGTGCCAGCAGAACGGGACAGGGTCACTATAGCAATCAGCCCCAGCATTTT.

The sample holds many counts of this clonotype. The CDR3 coding sequence is TGTGCCAGCCGCGGACTAGCGGGAGATCTGGGCACCGGGGAGCTGTTTTTT. Translated: CASRGLAGDLGTGELFF. The chain is built from TRBV9 and TRBJ2-2; 13 bases map to TRBD2. This CDR3 region has 17 residues. Looked up from germline, CDR1 is SGDLS and CDR2 is YYNGEE. V shed 7 bases, J shed 4 bases, and the junction held 10 bases outside the gene matches. Using reference TRBV9 and TRBJ2-2 for the parts outside the CDR3, the full variable domain is DSGVTQTPKHLITATGQRVTLRCSPRSGDLSVYWYQQSLDQGLQFLIQYYNGEERAKGNILERFSAQQFPDLHSELNLSSLELGDSALYFCASRGLAGDLGTGELFFGEGSRLTVL.

Many counts were recorded for this clonotype. This chain joins TRBV5-1 and TRBJ1-4, with a weak D call TRBD1 (6 bases). Germline lookup yields CDR1 SGHRS and CDR2 YFSETQ. Deletions cut 2 bases from V and 4 bases from J, with 12 bases between. There are 15 residues in the CDR3. CDR3 nucleotide sequence: TGCGCCAGCAGCTTTTCGACAGGAGATAATGAAAAACTGTTTTTT. Its protein is CASSFSTGDNEKLFF.

This clonotype was observed many times. The chain is built from TRBV29-1 and TRBJ2-1, with 15 bases identical to TRBD2. The germline CDR1 and CDR2 sequences are SQVTM and ANQGSEA. This CDR3 is built from 15 residues. The ends lost 4 bases at V and 8 bases at J; junction bases unmatched: 6. The DNA for the CDR3 is TGCAGCGTTGTAACCGGGACTAGCGGGAGGTATGAGCAGTTCTTC. Amino acids: CSVVTGTSGRYEQFF.

This clonotype was seen many times. The DNA for the CDR3 is TGTGCCAGCAGTTTATCAGGCCCCCGGTTTAACTATGGCTACACCTTC. Translation gives CASSLSGPRFNYGYTF. This chain uses TRBV12-3 or TRBV12-4 with TRBJ1-2; D call uncertain. V lost 2 bases and J 1 base, leaving 14 bases between the germline ends. The CDR3 has 16 amino acids.